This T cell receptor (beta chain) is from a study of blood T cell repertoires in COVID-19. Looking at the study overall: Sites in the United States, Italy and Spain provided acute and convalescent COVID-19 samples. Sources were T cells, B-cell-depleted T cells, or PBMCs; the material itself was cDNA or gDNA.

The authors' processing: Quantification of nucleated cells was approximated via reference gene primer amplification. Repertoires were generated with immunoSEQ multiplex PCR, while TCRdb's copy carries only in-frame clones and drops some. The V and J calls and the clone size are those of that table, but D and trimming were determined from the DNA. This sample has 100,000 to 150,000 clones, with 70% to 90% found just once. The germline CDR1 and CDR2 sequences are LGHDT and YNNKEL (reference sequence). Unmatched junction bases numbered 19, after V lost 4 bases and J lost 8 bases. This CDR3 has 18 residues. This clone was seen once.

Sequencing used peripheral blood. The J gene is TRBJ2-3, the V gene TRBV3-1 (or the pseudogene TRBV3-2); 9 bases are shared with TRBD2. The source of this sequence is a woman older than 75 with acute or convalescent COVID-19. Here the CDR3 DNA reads TGTGCCAGCAGCCGGGTGTTGGGACTAGCTGCTTTGAGGGTTACGCAGTATTTT. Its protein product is CASSRVLGLAALRVTQYF.